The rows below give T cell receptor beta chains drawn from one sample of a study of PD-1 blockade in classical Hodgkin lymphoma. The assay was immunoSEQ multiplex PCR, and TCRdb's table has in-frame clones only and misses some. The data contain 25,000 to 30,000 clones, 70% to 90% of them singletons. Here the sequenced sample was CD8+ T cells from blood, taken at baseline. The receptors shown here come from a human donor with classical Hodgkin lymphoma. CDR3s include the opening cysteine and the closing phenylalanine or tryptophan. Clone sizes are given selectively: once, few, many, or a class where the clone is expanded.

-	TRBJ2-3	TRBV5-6	CASSLGGGQYF
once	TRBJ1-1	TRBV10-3	CAISESSGAKNTEAFF
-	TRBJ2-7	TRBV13	CASSSGTGGYEQYF
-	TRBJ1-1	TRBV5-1	CASSATGTGGFFVNTEAFF
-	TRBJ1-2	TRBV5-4	CASSSLDRQTYGYTF
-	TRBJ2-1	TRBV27	CASNSGTRANEQFF
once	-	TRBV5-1	CASSSSGGYEQYF
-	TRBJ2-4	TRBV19	CASSIDRGQGNIQYF
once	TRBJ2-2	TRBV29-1	CSVGPGTVNTGELFF
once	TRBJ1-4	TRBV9	CASSSGDWGEKLFF
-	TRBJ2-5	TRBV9	CASSDPAGEETQYF
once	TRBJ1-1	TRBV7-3	CASSPGGDRVAFF
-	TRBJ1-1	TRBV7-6	CASSFPERGGTEAFF
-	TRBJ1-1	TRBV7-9	CASSLKISRRGNTEAFF
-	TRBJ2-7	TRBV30	CAWIPEGTYEQYF
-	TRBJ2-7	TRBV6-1	CASATGASYEQYF
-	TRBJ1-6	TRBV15	CATGKGGEPLHF
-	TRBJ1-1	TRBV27	CASSSTGFQAFF
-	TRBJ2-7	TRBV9	CASSPEGRMAASEQYF
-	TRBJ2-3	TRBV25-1	CASSEASGSTDTQYF
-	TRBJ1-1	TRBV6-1	CASSEPGQGVKNTEAFF
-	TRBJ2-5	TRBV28	CASSSSGSMETQYF
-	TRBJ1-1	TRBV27	CASSSTGGPLNTEAFF
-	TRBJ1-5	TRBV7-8	CASSLGKGANQPQHF
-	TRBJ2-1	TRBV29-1	CSVRTPTYNEQFF
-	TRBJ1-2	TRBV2	CASSEWGQINYGYTF
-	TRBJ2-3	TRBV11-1	CASSRTSGLADTQYF
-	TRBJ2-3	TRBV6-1	CASFSGPDTQYF
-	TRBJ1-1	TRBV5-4	CASSLDQGYTEAFF
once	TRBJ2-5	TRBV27	CASSLSTGAHETQYF
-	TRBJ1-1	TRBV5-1	CASGEGFGNTEAFF
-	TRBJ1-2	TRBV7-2	CASSFELETPWTDGYTF
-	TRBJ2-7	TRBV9	CASSVDPSYEQYF
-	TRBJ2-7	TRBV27	CASRGTGAHEQYF
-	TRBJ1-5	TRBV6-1	CASSDQPRPSNQPQHF
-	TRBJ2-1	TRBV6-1	CASSEAWKLEQFF
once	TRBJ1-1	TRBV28	CALTPGGSTEAFF
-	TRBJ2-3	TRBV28	CASSFPGLVTDTQYF
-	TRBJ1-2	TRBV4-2	CASSQGAGGYTF
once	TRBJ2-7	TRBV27	CASRRRDGGNYEQYF
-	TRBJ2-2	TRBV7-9	CASSLAQGAWDTGELFF
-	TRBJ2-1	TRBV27	CASSRGLAGYNEQFF
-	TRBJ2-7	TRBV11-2	CASSHYLRTAYDYEQYF
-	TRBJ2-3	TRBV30	CAWNPQGRSTDTQYF